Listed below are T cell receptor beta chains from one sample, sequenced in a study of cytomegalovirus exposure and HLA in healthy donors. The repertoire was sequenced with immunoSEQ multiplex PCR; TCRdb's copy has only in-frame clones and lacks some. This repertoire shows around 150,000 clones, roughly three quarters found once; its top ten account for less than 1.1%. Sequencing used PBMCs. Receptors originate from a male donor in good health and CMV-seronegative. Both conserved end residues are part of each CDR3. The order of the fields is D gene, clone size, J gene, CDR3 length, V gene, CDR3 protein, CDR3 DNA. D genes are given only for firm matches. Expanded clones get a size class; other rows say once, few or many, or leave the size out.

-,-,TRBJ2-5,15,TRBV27,CASSSASVGRETQYF,TGTGCCAGCAGTTCTGCTAGCGTAGGGAGAGAGACCCAGTACTTC
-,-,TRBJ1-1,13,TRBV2,CASSEEGTTEAFF,TGTGCCAGCAGTGAGGAGGGAACGACTGAAGCTTTCTTT
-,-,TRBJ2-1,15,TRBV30,CAWRYTGGPNNEQFF,TGTGCCTGGAGATATACAGGAGGGCCCAACAATGAGCAGTTCTTC
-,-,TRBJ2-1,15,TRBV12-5,CASGPRDLSYNEQFF,TGTGCTAGTGGACCCAGGGATCTCTCCTACAATGAGCAGTTCTTC
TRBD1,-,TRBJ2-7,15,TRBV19,CASSITGTGKYEQYF,TGTGCCAGTAGCATAACCGGGACAGGGAAATACGAGCAGTACTTC
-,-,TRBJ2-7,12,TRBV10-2,CASSEYRYEQYF,TGCGCCAGCAGTGAGTATCGCTACGAGCAGTACTTC
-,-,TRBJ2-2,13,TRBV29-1,CSVVRGSTGELFF,TGCAGCGTCGTCAGAGGGTCCACCGGGGAGCTGTTTTTT
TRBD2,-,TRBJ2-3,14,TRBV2,CASSLAGVADTQYF,TGTGCCAGCAGTCTAGCGGGGGTGGCAGATACGCAGTATTTT
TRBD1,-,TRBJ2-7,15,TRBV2,CASGVGGQGAWEQYF,TGTGCCAGCGGGGTGGGGGGACAGGGGGCTTGGGAGCAGTACTTC
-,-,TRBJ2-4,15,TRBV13,CASSYTSWAKNIQYF,TGTGCCAGCAGCTACACTAGCTGGGCCAAAAACATTCAGTACTTC
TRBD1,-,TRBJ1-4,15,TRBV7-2,CASSPRTGSREKLFF,TGTGCCAGCAGCCCGCGGACAGGGTCACGGGAAAAACTGTTTTTT
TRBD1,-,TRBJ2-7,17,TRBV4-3,CASSQDFWTGGPGEQYF,TGCGCCAGCAGCCAAGACTTTTGGACAGGGGGCCCTGGCGAGCAGTACTTC
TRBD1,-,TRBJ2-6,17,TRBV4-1,CASTRTGGYTGANVLTF,TGCGCCAGCACAAGGACAGGGGGCTATACTGGGGCCAACGTCCTGACTTTC
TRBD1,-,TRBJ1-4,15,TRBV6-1,CASSPSTGGEEKLFF,TGTGCCAGCAGTCCGTCGACAGGGGGGGAGGAAAAACTGTTTTTT
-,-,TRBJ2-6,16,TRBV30,CAWSTGDSSGANVLTF,TGTGCCTGGAGTACAGGCGATTCCTCGGGGGCCAACGTCCTGACTTTC
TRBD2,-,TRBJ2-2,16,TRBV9,CASSVALAGRTGELFF,TGTGCCAGCAGCGTAGCGCTAGCGGGGCGCACCGGGGAGCTGTTTTTT
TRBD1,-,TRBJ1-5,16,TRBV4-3,CASSPDRGNGNQPQHF,TGCGCCAGCAGCCCCGACAGGGGGAACGGCAATCAGCCCCAGCATTTT
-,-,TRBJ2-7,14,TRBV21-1,CASSKGTTCYEQYF,TGTGCCAGCAGCAAGGGGACAACTTGCTACGAGCAGTACTTC
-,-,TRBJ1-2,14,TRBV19,CASALGQGGYGYTF,TGTGCCAGTGCCCTTGGTCAGGGTGGCTATGGCTACACCTTC
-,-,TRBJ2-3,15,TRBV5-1,CASSPDSTSTDTQYF,TGCGCCAGCAGCCCGGACAGTACTAGCACAGATACGCAGTATTTT
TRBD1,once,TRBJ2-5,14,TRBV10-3,CAISGDRSQETQYF,TGTGCCATCAGCGGGGACAGGTCCCAAGAGACCCAGTACTTC
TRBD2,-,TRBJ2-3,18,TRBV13,CASSSSGTRASGTDTQYF,TGTGCCAGCAGCTCGTCCGGGACTAGGGCGTCTGGCACAGATACGCAGTATTTT
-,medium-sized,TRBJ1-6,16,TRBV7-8,CASSLSSQGLNSPLHF,TGTGCCAGCAGCTTATCCTCACAGGGCTTAAATTCACCCCTCCACTTT
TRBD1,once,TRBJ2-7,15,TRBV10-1,CASSEGTGVAYEQYF,TGCGCCAGCAGTGAGGGGACAGGGGTCGCCTACGAGCAGTACTTC
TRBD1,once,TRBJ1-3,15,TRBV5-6,CASSLRTGVGNTIYF,TGTGCCAGCAGCCTCAGGACAGGGGTTGGAAACACCATATATTTT
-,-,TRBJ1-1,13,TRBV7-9,CSSSLGGQYEAFF,TGTTCCAGCAGCTTAGGAGGTCAATATGAAGCTTTCTTT
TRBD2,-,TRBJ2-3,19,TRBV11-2,CASSLVGLAGATLGDTQYF,TGTGCCAGCAGCTTAGTGGGACTAGCGGGGGCAACCCTCGGAGATACGCAGTATTTT
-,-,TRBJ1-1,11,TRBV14,CASEIYRGAFF,TGTGCCAGCGAAATATATCGCGGAGCTTTCTTT
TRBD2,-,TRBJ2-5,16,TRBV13,CASSPQGLAGGPEQYF,TGTGCCAGCAGCCCCCAGGGTTTAGCGGGGGGGCCGGAGCAGTACTTC
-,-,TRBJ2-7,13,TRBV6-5,CASSILAVGEQYF,TGTGCCAGCAGTATCCTAGCTGTTGGCGAGCAGTACTTC
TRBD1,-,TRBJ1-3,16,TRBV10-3,CAIRTTTGVAGNTIYF,TGTGCCATCCGTACTACGACAGGGGTTGCTGGAAACACCATATATTTT